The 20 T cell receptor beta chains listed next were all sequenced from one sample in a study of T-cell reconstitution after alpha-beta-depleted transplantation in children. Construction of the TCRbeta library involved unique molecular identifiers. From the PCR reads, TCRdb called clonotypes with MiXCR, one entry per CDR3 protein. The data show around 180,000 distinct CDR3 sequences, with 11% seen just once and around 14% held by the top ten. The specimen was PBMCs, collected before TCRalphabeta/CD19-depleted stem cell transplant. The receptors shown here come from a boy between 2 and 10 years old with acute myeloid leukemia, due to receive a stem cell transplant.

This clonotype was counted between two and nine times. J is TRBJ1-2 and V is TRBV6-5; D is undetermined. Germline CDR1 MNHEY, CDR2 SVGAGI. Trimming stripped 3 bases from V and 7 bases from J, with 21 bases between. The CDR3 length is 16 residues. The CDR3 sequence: CASSYSYPGPAGGYTF. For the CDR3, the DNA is TGTGCCAGCAGTTATTCATATCCGGGCCCCGCGGGTGGCTACACCTTC.

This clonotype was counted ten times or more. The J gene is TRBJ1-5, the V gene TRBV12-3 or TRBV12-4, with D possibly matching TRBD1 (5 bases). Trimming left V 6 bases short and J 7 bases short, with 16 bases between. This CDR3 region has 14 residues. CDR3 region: CASRGGTAGQPQHF. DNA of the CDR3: TGTGCCAGCAGGGGGGGGACGGCGGGCCAGCCCCAGCATTTT.

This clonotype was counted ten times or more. The CDR3 DNA sequence: TGTGCCAGCAGCCAAGGGGTTTCCGGACCGAAGCTCAATCAGCCCCAGCATTTT. As protein: CASSQGVSGPKLNQPQHF. The chain couples TRBV3-1 to TRBJ1-5; D is unclear. Per germline, CDR1 LGHDT and CDR2 YNNKEL (reference sequence). This CDR3 contains 18 residues. Trimming left V 1 base short and J 3 bases short, with 19 bases between.

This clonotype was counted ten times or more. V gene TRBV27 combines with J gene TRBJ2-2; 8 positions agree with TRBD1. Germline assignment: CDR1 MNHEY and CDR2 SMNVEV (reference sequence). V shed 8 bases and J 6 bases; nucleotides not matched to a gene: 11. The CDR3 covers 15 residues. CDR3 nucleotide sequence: TGTGCCAGCGGACAGGGAAATGAGTTGGCCGGGGAGCTGTTTTTT. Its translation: CASGQGNELAGELFF.

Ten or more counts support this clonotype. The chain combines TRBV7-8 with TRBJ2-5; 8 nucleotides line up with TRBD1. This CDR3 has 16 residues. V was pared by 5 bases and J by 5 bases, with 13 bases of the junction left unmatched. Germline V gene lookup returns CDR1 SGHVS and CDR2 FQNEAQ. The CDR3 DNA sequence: TGTGCCAGCAGCCCGCAGCAGGGGGCAGCTTGGGAGACCCAGTACTTC. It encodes CASSPQQGAAWETQYF.

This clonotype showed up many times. The CDR3 region is CASRDHEKLFF. In DNA, the CDR3 is TGCGCCAGCAGGGACCATGAAAAACTGTTTTTT. The gene calls are TRBV5-1 and TRBJ1-4, with D hard to call. The ends were cut back, 5 bases at V and 6 bases at J, with 5 bases in the middle. CDR1 and CDR2 (germline): SGHRS, YFSETQ. This CDR3 contains 11 residues.

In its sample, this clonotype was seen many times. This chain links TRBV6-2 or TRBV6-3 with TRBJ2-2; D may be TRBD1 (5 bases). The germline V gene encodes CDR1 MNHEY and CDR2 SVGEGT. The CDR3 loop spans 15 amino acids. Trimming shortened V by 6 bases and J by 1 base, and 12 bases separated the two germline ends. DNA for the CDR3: TGTGCCAGCAGCTTAACAGGAAAGAACACCGGGGAGCTGTTTTTT. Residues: CASSLTGKNTGELFF.

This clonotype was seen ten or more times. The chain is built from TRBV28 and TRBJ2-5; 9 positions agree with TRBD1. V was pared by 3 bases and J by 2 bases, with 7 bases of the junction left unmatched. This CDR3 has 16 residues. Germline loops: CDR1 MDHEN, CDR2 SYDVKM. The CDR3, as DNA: TGTGCCAGCAGTTTTACAGGGGGCGCTAAGCAAGAGACCCAGTACTTC. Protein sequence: CASSFTGGAKQETQYF. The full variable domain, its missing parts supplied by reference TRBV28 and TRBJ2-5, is DVKVTQSSRYLVKRTGEKVFLECVQDMDHENMFWYRQDPGLGLRLIYFSYDVKMKEKGDIPEGYSVSREKKERFSLILESASTNQTSMYLCASSFTGGAKQETQYFGPGTRLLVL.

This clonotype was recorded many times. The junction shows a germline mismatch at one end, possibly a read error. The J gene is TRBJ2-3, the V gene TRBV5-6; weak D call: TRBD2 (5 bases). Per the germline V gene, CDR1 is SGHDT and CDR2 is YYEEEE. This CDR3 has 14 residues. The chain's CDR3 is CAISLGPGSDTQYF. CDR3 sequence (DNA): TGTGCCATCAGCTTGGGCCCGGGATCAGATACGCAGTATTTT.

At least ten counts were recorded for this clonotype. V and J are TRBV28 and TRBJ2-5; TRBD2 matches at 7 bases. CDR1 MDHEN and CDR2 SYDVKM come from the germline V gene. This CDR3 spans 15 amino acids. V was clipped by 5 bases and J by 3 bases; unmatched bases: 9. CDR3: CASSPTRREKETQYF. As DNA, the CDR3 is TGTGCCAGCAGTCCCACGAGGCGGGAGAAAGAGACCCAGTACTTC.

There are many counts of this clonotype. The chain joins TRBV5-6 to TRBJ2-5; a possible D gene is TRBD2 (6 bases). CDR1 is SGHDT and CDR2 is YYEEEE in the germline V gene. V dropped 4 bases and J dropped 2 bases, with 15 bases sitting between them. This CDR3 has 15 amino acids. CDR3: CASSGRWAGQETQYF. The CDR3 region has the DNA TGTGCCAGCAGCGGGAGGTGGGCAGGGCAAGAGACCCAGTACTTC.

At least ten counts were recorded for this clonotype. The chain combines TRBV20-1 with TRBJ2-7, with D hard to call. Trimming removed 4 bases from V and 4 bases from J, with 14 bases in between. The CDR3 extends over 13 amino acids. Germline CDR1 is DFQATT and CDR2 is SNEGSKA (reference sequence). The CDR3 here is CSAKVVVEYEQYF. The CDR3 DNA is TGCAGTGCTAAAGTGGTAGTTGAATACGAGCAGTACTTC.

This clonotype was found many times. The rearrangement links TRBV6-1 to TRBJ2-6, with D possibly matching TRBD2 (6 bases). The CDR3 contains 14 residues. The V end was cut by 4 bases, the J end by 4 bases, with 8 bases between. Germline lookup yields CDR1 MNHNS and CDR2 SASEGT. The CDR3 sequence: CASSVAGGANVLTF. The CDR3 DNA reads TGTGCCAGCAGTGTCGCGGGGGGGGCCAACGTCCTGACTTTC.

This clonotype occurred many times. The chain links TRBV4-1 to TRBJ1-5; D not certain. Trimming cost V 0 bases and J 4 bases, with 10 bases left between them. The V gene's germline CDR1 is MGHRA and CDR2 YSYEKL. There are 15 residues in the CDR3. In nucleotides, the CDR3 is TGCGCCAGCAGCCAAGATACCAGGCAGAATCAGCCCCAGCATTTT. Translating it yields CASSQDTRQNQPQHF.

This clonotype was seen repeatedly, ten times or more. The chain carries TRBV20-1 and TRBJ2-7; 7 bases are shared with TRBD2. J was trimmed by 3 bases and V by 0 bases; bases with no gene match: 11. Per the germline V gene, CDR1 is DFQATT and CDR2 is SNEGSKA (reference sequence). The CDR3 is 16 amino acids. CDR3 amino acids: CSARDTSVGGFYEQYF. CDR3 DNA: TGCAGTGCTAGAGATACCTCCGTGGGGGGGTTCTACGAGCAGTACTTC.

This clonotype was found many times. The CDR3 DNA reads TGCGCCAGCAGCTTTACGGACAGGAGCCCACGGCCCCCCACAGATACGCAGTATTTT. Residues: CASSFTDRSPRPPTDTQYF. This sequence joins TRBV5-1 and TRBJ2-3, with 7 bases aligning to TRBD1. The J segment lost 2 bases and the V segment lost 2 bases, leaving 17 bases of the junction unmatched. This CDR3 is 19 amino acids long. Per germline, CDR1 SGHRS and CDR2 YFSETQ.

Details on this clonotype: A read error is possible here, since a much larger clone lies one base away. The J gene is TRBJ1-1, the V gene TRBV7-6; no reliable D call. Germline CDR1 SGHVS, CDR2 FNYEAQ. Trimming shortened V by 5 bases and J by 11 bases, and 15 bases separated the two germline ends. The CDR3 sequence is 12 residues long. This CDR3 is CASSQDGLKAFF. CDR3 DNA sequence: TGTGCCAGCAGCCAGGACGGCTTGAAGGCTTTCTTT.

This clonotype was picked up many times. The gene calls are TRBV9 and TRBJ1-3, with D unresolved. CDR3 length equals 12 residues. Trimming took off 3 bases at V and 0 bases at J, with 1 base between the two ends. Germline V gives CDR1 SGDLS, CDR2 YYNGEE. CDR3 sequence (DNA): TGTGCCAGCAGCGGCTCTGGAAACACCATATATTTT. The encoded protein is CASSGSGNTIYF.

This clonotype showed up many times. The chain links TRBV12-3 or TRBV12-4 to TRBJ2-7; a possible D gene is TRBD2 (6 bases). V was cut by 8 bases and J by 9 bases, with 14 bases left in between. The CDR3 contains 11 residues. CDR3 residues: CASGRLQGQYF. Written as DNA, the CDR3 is TGTGCCAGCGGGAGGCTTCAGGGGCAGTACTTC.

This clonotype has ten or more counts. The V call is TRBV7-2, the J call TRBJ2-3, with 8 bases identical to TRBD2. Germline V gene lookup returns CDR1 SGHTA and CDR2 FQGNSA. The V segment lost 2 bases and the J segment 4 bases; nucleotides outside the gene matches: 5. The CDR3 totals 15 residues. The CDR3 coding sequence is TGTGCCAGCAGCTTACGGGGGGGTCAAGCAGATACGCAGTATTTT. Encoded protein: CASSLRGGQADTQYF. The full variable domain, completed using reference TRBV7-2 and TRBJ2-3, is GAGVSQSPSNKVTEKGKDVELRCDPISGHTALYWYRQSLGQGLEFLIYFQGNSAPDKSGLPSDRFSAERTGGSVSTLTIQRTQQEDSAVYLCASSLRGGQADTQYFGPGTRLTVL.